A selection of T cell receptor beta chains follows, all from one sample in a study of control samples from healthy donors and cancer patients. The assay was immunoSEQ multiplex PCR, and TCRdb's table has in-frame clones only and misses some. The sample lists around 130,000 clones, around nine tenths seen once, with roughly 12% in the top ten. Sequenced sample: blood. The receptor set was obtained from a man in his thirties or forties in good health. Both conserved end residues are part of each CDR3. The order of the fields is clone size, J gene, V gene, D gene, CDR3 protein, CDR3 DNA. D genes are given only for firm matches. Rows give clone size only sometimes, using once, few, many, or a class for an expanded clone.

abundance: once
j_gene: TRBJ2-7
v_gene: TRBV2
d_gene: -
CDR3aa: CASSVTGNEQYF
CDR3nt: TGTGCCAGCAGTGTCACAGGGAACGAGCAGTACTTC

abundance: -
j_gene: TRBJ1-1
v_gene: TRBV7-8
d_gene: -
CDR3aa: CASSSWDWEEAFF
CDR3nt: TGTGCCAGCAGCTCCTGGGACTGGGAGGAAGCTTTCTTT

abundance: -
j_gene: TRBJ2-5
v_gene: TRBV20-1
d_gene: -
CDR3aa: CSATVRETQYF
CDR3nt: TGCAGTGCGACCGTCAGAGAGACCCAGTACTTC

abundance: -
j_gene: TRBJ1-5
v_gene: TRBV27
d_gene: -
CDR3aa: CASTPGRNQPQHF
CDR3nt: TGTGCCAGCACCCCAGGGAGAAATCAGCCCCAGCATTTT

abundance: -
j_gene: TRBJ1-1
v_gene: TRBV12-3/TRBV12-4
d_gene: TRBD1
CDR3aa: CASSPTGVPFF
CDR3nt: TGTGCCAGCAGTCCGACAGGGGTGCCCTTCTTT

abundance: -
j_gene: TRBJ1-2
v_gene: TRBV29-1
d_gene: TRBD1
CDR3aa: CSVRQGIFYGYTF
CDR3nt: TGCAGCGTCAGACAGGGGATCTTTTATGGCTACACCTTC

abundance: -
j_gene: TRBJ1-2
v_gene: TRBV20-1
d_gene: -
CDR3aa: CSASQLGVPSNYGYTF
CDR3nt: TGCAGTGCTAGTCAACTCGGCGTCCCCTCTAACTATGGCTACACCTTC

abundance: -
j_gene: TRBJ2-7
v_gene: TRBV6-5
d_gene: -
CDR3aa: CASSPAQGATYEQYF
CDR3nt: TGTGCCAGCAGCCCGGCACAGGGAGCGACCTACGAGCAGTACTTC

abundance: -
j_gene: TRBJ2-1
v_gene: TRBV18
d_gene: -
CDR3aa: CASSHDSNEQFF
CDR3nt: TGTGCCAGCTCTCACGACAGCAATGAGCAGTTCTTC

abundance: -
j_gene: TRBJ2-2
v_gene: TRBV11-3
d_gene: -
CDR3aa: CASSPRATNTGELFF
CDR3nt: TGTGCCAGCAGCCCAAGGGCAACGAACACCGGGGAGCTGTTTTTT

abundance: once
j_gene: TRBJ2-3
v_gene: TRBV4-2
d_gene: -
CDR3aa: CASSQGSGDTQYF
CDR3nt: TGTGCCAGCAGCCAAGGGTCGGGGGATACGCAGTATTTT

abundance: -
j_gene: TRBJ1-6
v_gene: TRBV28
d_gene: -
CDR3aa: CASSLQGRRNSPLHF
CDR3nt: TGTGCCAGCAGTTTACAGGGGAGAAGGAATTCACCCCTCCACTTT

abundance: -
j_gene: TRBJ2-5
v_gene: TRBV6-5
d_gene: -
CDR3aa: CASSLLAYLQETQYF
CDR3nt: TGTGCCAGCAGCCTACTAGCTTATCTACAAGAGACCCAGTACTTC

abundance: -
j_gene: TRBJ1-2
v_gene: TRBV28
d_gene: -
CDR3aa: CASSSGPSNYGYTF
CDR3nt: TGTGCCAGCAGTTCCGGGCCTTCTAACTATGGCTACACCTTC

abundance: -
j_gene: TRBJ2-5
v_gene: TRBV10-1
d_gene: TRBD1
CDR3aa: CASSETGQEETQYF
CDR3nt: TGCGCCAGCAGTGAGACCGGACAGGAAGAGACCCAGTACTTC